Listed below are T cell receptor beta chains from one sample, sequenced in a study of blood T cells in healthy people across ages. TCRdb re-analysed the 5' RACE reads in MiXCR, keeping a single row per CDR3 protein. The repertoire includes over 600,000 distinct CDR3 sequences, about 61% of them detected once, and roughly 26% sits in the top ten. The sample comprised blood. These receptors were collected from a man aged 40-49 years in good health. CDR3s include the opening cysteine and the closing phenylalanine or tryptophan. D genes are given only for firm matches. The size of a clone is reported for some rows only, either as once, few or many, or as a class for expanded clones.

CDR3	DNA	D	V	J	size
CASSESNRQTQYF	TGTGCCAGCAGTGAGAGTAACAGACAGACCCAGTACTTC	NA	TRBV28	TRBJ2-5	NA
CATRDDRGLEKLFF	TGTGCCACCAGGGATGACAGGGGGCTTGAAAAACTGTTTTTT	TRBD1	TRBV15	TRBJ1-4	NA
CASSPRPGLGYEQYF	TGTGCCAGCAGCCCCAGGCCCGGGCTGGGATACGAGCAGTACTTC	NA	TRBV3-1	TRBJ2-7	NA
CASSPRKATSTDTQYF	TGTGCCAGCAGCCCGCGAAAGGCCACTAGCACAGATACGCAGTATTTT	NA	TRBV9	TRBJ2-3	NA
CASGETREQFF	TGTGCCAGCGGGGAGACACGAGAGCAGTTCTTC	NA	TRBV25-1	TRBJ2-1	NA
CASSSPGGSGKETQYF	TGTGCCAGCAGTTCCCCTGGAGGTAGCGGGAAAGAGACCCAGTACTTC	TRBD2	TRBV28	TRBJ2-5	NA
CASSASKTGAVYEQYF	TGTGCCAGCAGCGCAAGTAAAACAGGTGCGGTTTACGAGCAGTACTTC	NA	TRBV11-1	TRBJ2-7	NA
CSVHRETQYF	TGCAGCGTTCATCGGGAGACCCAGTACTTC	NA	TRBV29-1	TRBJ2-5	many
CSGKPNRVIQETQYF	TGCAGTGGCAAACCAAATCGGGTGATCCAAGAGACCCAGTACTTC	NA	TRBV20-1	TRBJ2-5	NA
CASSVAGHDTDTQYF	TGTGCCAGCAGCGTAGCGGGGCATGACACAGATACGCAGTATTTT	NA	TRBV9	TRBJ2-3	NA
CSVGTGGATEAFF	TGCAGCGTTGGGACAGGGGGCGCGACTGAAGCTTTCTTT	TRBD1	TRBV29-1	TRBJ1-1	NA
CANTRVGANVLTF	TGTGCCAACACCAGGGTTGGGGCCAACGTCCTGACTTTC	NA	TRBV12-3/TRBV12-4	TRBJ2-6	NA
CSAKGGMQWGGYTF	TGCAGTGCGAAGGGGGGTATGCAGTGGGGTGGCTACACCTTC	NA	TRBV20-1	TRBJ1-2	NA
CASSLNPGARFEQFF	TGTGCCAGCAGTTTAAATCCAGGGGCGAGGTTTGAGCAGTTCTTC	NA	TRBV27	TRBJ2-1	few
CASGSGLAGEQYF	TGTGCCAGCGGTTCGGGACTAGCGGGGGAGCAGTACTTC	TRBD2	TRBV7-2	TRBJ2-7	once
CASSLRQGIPPGEQFF	TGTGCCAGCAGCTTGAGACAGGGCATACCGCCGGGGGAGCAGTTCTTC	TRBD1	TRBV5-5	TRBJ2-1	NA
CASSLFDGYTF	TGTGCCAGCAGTTTATTTGATGGCTACACCTTC	NA	TRBV12-3/TRBV12-4	TRBJ1-2	few
CSAGGMGGSGNTIYF	TGCAGCGCCGGGGGGATGGGGGGCTCTGGAAACACCATATATTTT	NA	TRBV29-1	TRBJ1-3	NA
CASSNILQYSGANVLTF	TGTGCCAGCAGCAATATCCTTCAGTACTCTGGGGCCAACGTCCTGACTTTC	NA	TRBV7-9	TRBJ2-6	NA
CASSLSSGQGRDEQYF	TGTGCCAGCAGCTTAAGTTCGGGACAGGGGAGAGACGAGCAGTACTTC	TRBD1	TRBV7-2	TRBJ2-7	NA
CASSSYREGQGYTF	TGTGCCAGCAGCTCATACCGGGAGGGACAAGGCTACACCTTC	NA	TRBV9	TRBJ1-2	NA
CASSDGTEARYGYTF	TGTGCCAGCAGCGATGGGACGGAAGCTCGATATGGCTACACCTTC	NA	TRBV4-2	TRBJ1-2	NA
CSARNPGGSYNEQFF	TGCAGTGCTAGAAACCCAGGGGGCTCCTACAATGAGCAGTTCTTC	TRBD1	TRBV20-1	TRBJ2-1	NA
CASSFLGRGSNQPQHF	TGTGCCAGCAGCTTTCTAGGACGGGGTAGCAATCAGCCCCAGCATTTT	NA	TRBV7-2	TRBJ1-5	NA
CASRDGTGGYCTQYF	TGCGCCAGCAGGGACGGGACAGGGGGCTATTGTACGCAGTATTTT	TRBD1	TRBV4-1	TRBJ2-3	NA
CATSRSSASYEQYF	TGTGCCACCAGCAGATCGAGCGCTTCTTACGAGCAGTACTTC	NA	TRBV15	TRBJ2-7	NA
CASRTSGDRFQYF	TGTGCCAGCAGAACTAGCGGGGACAGGTTCCAGTACTTC	TRBD2	TRBV6-5	TRBJ2-4	NA
CSAYLAGDSSGQYF	TGCAGTGCTTACTTAGCGGGAGACTCTTCGGGGCAGTACTTC	TRBD2	TRBV20-1	TRBJ2-5	NA
CSVIQSQGANQPQHF	TGCAGCGTTATCCAGTCTCAGGGGGCAAATCAGCCCCAGCATTTT	TRBD1	TRBV29-1	TRBJ1-5	NA
CASSRGTGKDTQYF	TGTGCCAGCAGCCGAGGGACAGGGAAAGATACGCAGTATTTT	TRBD1	TRBV4-2	TRBJ2-3	once
CASSLATGNGYTF	TGTGCCAGCAGCTTAGCAACAGGGAATGGCTACACCTTC	NA	TRBV7-2	TRBJ1-2	NA
CSARVIKSGANVLTF	TGCAGTGCTAGAGTGATAAAATCTGGGGCCAACGTCCTGACTTTC	NA	TRBV20-1	TRBJ2-6	NA
CSARSGAGSQPQHF	TGCAGTGCTAGATCCGGGGCAGGTAGTCAGCCCCAGCATTTT	NA	TRBV20-1	TRBJ1-5	NA
CSASLRPPISPDTQYF	TGCAGTGCTAGTCTGAGGCCCCCTATCTCACCAGATACGCAGTATTTT	NA	TRBV20-1	TRBJ2-3	NA